This T cell receptor beta chain was recorded in a study of shared clonotypes between healthy human individuals. Study in general: Sampling drew on donors who were a couple of women and a few men aged 18 to 49. The plates for each donor numbered three CD4 naive, three CD4 memory, two CD8 naive and one CD8 memory. Findings of the study overall: It was only blood that was sampled, and tissue repertoires likely differ.

Germline V CDR1 and CDR2: MDHEN, SYDVKM. The CDR3 covers 13 residues. With V trimmed by 11 bases and J by 5 bases, 7 bases remained unmatched. The authors divided CD4+ cells into CD45RA+ naive and CD45RA-negative memory subsets. Remarks on this clone: The antigen is not known.

Measured with immunoSEQ multiplex PCR; TCRdb has only the in-frame clones, and not every one. The sample has 550,000 to 850,000 clones, approximately 77% seen once. The sequenced sample was memory CD4+ T cells sorted from blood. Regarding subset: CD45RA-negative fraction. The rearrangement joins TRBV28 to TRBJ2-2, with 8 bases that match TRBD2. This TCR was sampled from a young woman in good health. CDR3 DNA sequence: TGTGCCTGCGGCGGGAGGCGGACCGGGGAGCTGTTTTTT. Translating gives CACGGRRTGELFF. Based on the CDR3 plus reference TRBV28 and TRBJ2-2, the full variable domain is DVKVTQSSRYLVKRTGEKVFLECVQDMDHENMFWYRQDPGLGLRLIYFSYDVKMKEKGDIPEGYSVSREKKERFSLILESASTNQTSMYLCACGGRRTGELFFGEGSRLTVL.